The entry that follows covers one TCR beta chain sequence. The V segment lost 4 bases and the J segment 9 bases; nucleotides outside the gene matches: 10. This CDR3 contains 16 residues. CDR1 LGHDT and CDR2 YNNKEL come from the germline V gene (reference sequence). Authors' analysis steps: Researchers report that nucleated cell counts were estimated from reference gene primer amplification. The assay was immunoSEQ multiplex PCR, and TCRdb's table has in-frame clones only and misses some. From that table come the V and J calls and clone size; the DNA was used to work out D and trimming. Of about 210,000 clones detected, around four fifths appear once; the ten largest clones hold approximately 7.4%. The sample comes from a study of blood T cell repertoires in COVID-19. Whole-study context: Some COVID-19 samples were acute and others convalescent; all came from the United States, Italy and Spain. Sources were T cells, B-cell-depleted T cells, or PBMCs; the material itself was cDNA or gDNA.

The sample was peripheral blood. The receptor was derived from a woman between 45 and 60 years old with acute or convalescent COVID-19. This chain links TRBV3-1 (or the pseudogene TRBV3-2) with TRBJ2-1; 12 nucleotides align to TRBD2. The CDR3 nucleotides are TGTGCCAGCAGCCCTCAGCTAGCGGGAGGGCCCAGTGAGCAGTTCTTC. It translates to CASSPQLAGGPSEQFF.